This TCR beta chain was sequenced in a study of control samples from healthy donors and cancer patients. The germline gives CDR1 SGHAT, CDR2 FQNNGV. The CDR3 runs 18 residues. Trimming removed 0 bases from V and 6 bases from J; junction bases left unmatched: 11. The table came from immunoSEQ multiplex PCR; TCRdb's copy has only in-frame clones and leaves some out. Among roughly 190,000 clones listed, 90% to 95% were seen once. Sequences were obtained from blood. The chain has TRBV11-2 and TRBJ1-5; 10 nucleotides agree with TRBD1. This receptor was obtained from a man in his thirties or forties in good health. This CDR3 is CASSLEAGQGGIIQPQHF. CDR3 DNA sequence: TGTGCCAGCAGCTTAGAGGCCGGACAGGGGGGAATAATTCAGCCCCAGCATTTT.